Following are 16 T cell receptor beta chains from one sample sequenced in a study of glioma-infiltrating T cells. The iRepertoire nested amplicon-rescue multiplex PCR amplified TCR alpha and beta CDR3s from RNA. TCRdb reprocessed the multiplex PCR reads with MiXCR, giving one entry per CDR3 protein. The table includes about 94,000 distinct CDR3 sequences, 20% to 25% detected once. Sequences were obtained from glioma tissue, nonneoplastic brain tissue, or PBMCs (not recorded which). Receptors originate from a human donor with low-grade glioma or glioblastoma, undergoing nonglioma brain surgery, or in good health (not recorded which).

The chain is built from TRBV19 and TRBJ2-1, with no clear D. V lost 9 bases to trimming and J lost 5 bases, with 14 bases between them. The CDR3 is 13 amino acids. Germline CDR1 reads LNHDA; CDR2 reads SQIVND (reference sequence). The CDR3 region has the DNA TGTGCCAGCAGCCCCAGGCGGCACAATGAGCAGTTCTTC. Translation: CASSPRRHNEQFF.

This clonotype was found many times. The V gene is TRBV14, the J gene TRBJ2-3, with D perhaps being TRBD1 or TRBD2 (5 bases each). CDR1 is SGHDN and CDR2 is FVKESK in the germline V gene. Trimming shortened V by 4 bases and J by 2 bases, and 13 bases separated the two germline ends. This CDR3 is built from 15 residues. CDR3 DNA: TGTGCCAGCAGCCGGGACCACGGTAACACAGATACGCAGTATTTT. As protein: CASSRDHGNTDTQYF.

As regards this clonotype: The germline gene is not matched at one end of the junction; a read error may be the cause. As DNA, the CDR3 is TGTGCCAGAAGTGAAGCCCACGGGCCCAGGGCCGATGGCTACACCTTC. Protein sequence: CARSEAHGPRADGYTF. The V gene is TRBV6-1, the J gene TRBJ1-2; D is possibly TRBD1 (5 bases). Germline CDR1 reads MNHNS; CDR2 reads SASEGT. The CDR3 has 16 residues.

This chain uses TRBV5-1 with TRBJ1-3; D is uncertain. In germline, CDR1 is SGHRS, CDR2 YFSETQ. This CDR3 comprises 15 residues. V dropped 2 bases and J dropped 12 bases, with 21 bases sitting between them. This chain's CDR3 is CASSFSWGGGSNIYF. In DNA form, the CDR3 reads TGCGCCAGCAGCTTCTCCTGGGGTGGCGGAAGCAACATATATTTT.

The genes are TRBV9 and TRBJ1-6; D unresolved. Deletions cut 3 bases from V and 0 bases from J, with 10 bases between. CDR3 size: 16 residues. Germline lookup yields CDR1 SGDLS and CDR2 YYNGEE. This CDR3 is CASSAGTSSYNSPLHF. CDR3 sequence (DNA): TGTGCCAGCAGCGCTGGAACGAGCTCCTATAATTCACCCCTCCACTTT.

About this clonotype itself: The junction differs from germline at one of its ends, possibly a read error. The rearrangement uses TRBV4-3 and TRBJ2-1; 10 bases match TRBD2. The CDR3 loop spans 17 amino acids. Germline V lookup: CDR1 LGHNA, CDR2 YSLEER. The CDR3 sequence is CASSQKGLAGANGEQLF. CDR3 coding DNA: TGCGCCAGCAGCCAAAAGGGGCTAGCGGGAGCAAATGGTGAGCAGCTCTTC.

The J gene is TRBJ1-5, the V gene TRBV12-3 or TRBV12-4; D possibly corresponds to TRBD1 (5 bases). With 1 base removed from V and 6 bases from J, the gap between germline ends came to 13 bases. This CDR3 contains 15 residues. In DNA, the CDR3 is TGTGCCAGCAGTTTAGGGCGGGGGGTGTCTCAGCCCCAGCATTTT. It yields the protein CASSLGRGVSQPQHF.

This clonotype has a count of ten or more. Here the CDR3 reads CASKHPGDTQYF. CDR3 DNA: TGTGCCAGCAAACACCCCGGGGATACGCAGTATTTT. This chain connects TRBV6-1 to TRBJ2-3; D is unclear. The CDR3 runs 12 residues. Germline V lookup: CDR1 MNHNS, CDR2 SASEGT. Deletions cut 7 bases from V and 6 bases from J, with 11 bases between.

This clonotype was counted many times. The chain combines TRBV20-1 with TRBJ2-7, with 10 nucleotides matching TRBD2. The germline V gene has CDR1 DFQATT and CDR2 SNEGSKA (reference sequence). After removal of 6 bases from V and 4 bases from J, the junction contained 12 bases not matched to a gene. The CDR3 is 15 amino acids. CDR3 in DNA: TGCAGTGCCAACACTGTGACTAGCGGGCGTTACGAGCAGTACTTC. Amino acids: CSANTVTSGRYEQYF.

This clonotype was seen more than once but under ten times. V is TRBV5-1 and J is TRBJ2-7; D gene unclear. V lost 4 bases and J lost 6, with 14 bases in between. The CDR3 consists of 13 residues. The germline V gene encodes CDR1 SGHRS and CDR2 YFSETQ. DNA for the CDR3: TGCGCCAGCAGCAGGTGGGAAACTGGCGAGCAGTACTTC. Translated, it gives CASSRWETGEQYF.

As regards this clonotype: A junction boundary mismatches the germline segment, possibly from a read error. The chain has TRBV28 and TRBJ2-3; possible D gene TRBD1, 5 bases. Germline CDR1 and CDR2: MDHEN and SYDVKM. This CDR3 is built from 13 residues. The CDR3 DNA is TGTGCCTGCAGGCCCACTGTCACAGGTACGCAGTATTTT. Protein product: CACRPTVTGTQYF.

The chain recombines TRBV5-1 with TRBJ1-1; 8 nucleotides match TRBD1. There are 16 residues in the CDR3. The trim removed 6 bases at V and 4 bases at J, leaving 14 bases unmatched. The V gene's germline CDR1 is SGHRS and CDR2 YFSETQ. CDR3 protein: CASTPGGQGATTEAFF. DNA of the CDR3: TGCGCCAGCACCCCGGGGGGGCAGGGGGCGACCACTGAAGCTTTCTTT.

This clonotype was recorded only once. A read error is possible here, since a much larger clone lies one base away. CDR3 sequence: CASSQVTYIWGQFF. The CDR3 DNA sequence: TGCGCCAGCAGCCAAGTTACGTACATCTGGGGACAGTTCTTC. The chain has TRBV4-1 and TRBJ2-1; D call uncertain. CDR3 size: 14 residues. Germline V gene data show CDR1 as MGHRA and CDR2 as YSYEKL. V gave up 1 base and J gave up 13 bases, with 17 bases separating them.

The chain recombines TRBV7-2 with TRBJ2-7; D is undetermined. The CDR3 runs to 13 residues. Germline V gene lookup returns CDR1 SGHTA and CDR2 FQGNSA. V was shortened by 5 bases and J by 9 bases, with 17 bases between the two germline ends. The CDR3 coding sequence is TGTGCCAGCAGCCCCACTATTGCCTCCGGGCAGTACTTC. As protein: CASSPTIASGQYF.

This chain links TRBV5-4 with TRBJ2-7; tentatively, D is TRBD1 (5 bases). Deletions cut 1 base from V and 7 bases from J, with 18 bases between. This CDR3 region has 15 residues. CDR1 and CDR2 from the germline V gene are SGHNT and YYREEE (reference sequence). The CDR3 DNA reads as TGTGCCAGCAGCTTGTCGGACAACGGATGGGATGAGCAGTACTTC. Translated: CASSLSDNGWDEQYF.

This clonotype has at least ten counts. As DNA, the CDR3 is TGTGCCAGCAGAAGGACAGCACCAGAGCCCCAGCATTTT. It translates to CASRRTAPEPQHF. V gene TRBV6-1 combines with J gene TRBJ1-5; weak D call: TRBD1 (6 bases). The CDR3 loop spans 13 amino acids. The germline gives CDR1 MNHNS, CDR2 SASEGT. The germline V and J ends were trimmed by 6 bases and 8 bases, with 14 bases remaining between them.